Reported below is one TCR beta chain. What it binds is not known. TCRdb's copy holds only in-frame clones and misses some; the assay was immunoSEQ multiplex PCR. Counted here are approximately 57,000 clones, approximately 83% occurring once; the ten biggest clones make up around 17%. The sample is drawn from a study of T cell responses to AZD1222 COVID-19 vaccine. At the level of the study: Recipients boosted at about 4 weeks or about 12 weeks are pooled.

The study, taken as a whole, reports: Nearly half of unique spike-specific TCRs reportedly avoided B.1.351 and B.1.1.7 mutated regions. Compared with day 0, the breadth and depth of the Spike-specific TCR repertoire rose significantly after two doses of AZD1222.

The CDR3 spans 14 residues. V was cut by 3 bases and J by 6 bases, with 14 bases left in between. The germline V gene encodes CDR1 SGHAT and CDR2 FQDESV (reference sequence). The source material was peripheral blood, sampled on day 0 of AZD1222 vaccination. J is TRBJ1-2 and V is TRBV11-1; the D gene is possibly TRBD1 (6 bases). The TCR comes from an adult in good health. The CDR3 loop reads CASSFFGTLDGYTF. Here the CDR3 DNA reads TGTGCCAGCAGCTTCTTCGGGACACTCGATGGCTACACCTTC. The full variable domain, rest sourced from reference TRBV11-1 and TRBJ1-2, is EAEVAQSPRYKITEKSQAVAFWCDPISGHATLYWYRQILGQGPELLVQFQDESVVDDSQLPKDRFSAERLKGVDSTLKIQPAELGDSAMYLCASSFFGTLDGYTFGSGTRLTVV.